This T cell receptor beta chain derives from a study of beta chain features in type 1 diabetes (dated by TCRdb to 2017 to 2018). With respect to the entire study: Patients and healthy donors did not differ in mean age, gender distribution, total cell number or subset yield. Across all samples, 107,917,701 sorted cells were examined, and cell number per subset correlated strongly with RNA yield. In the study, recently diagnosed type 1 diabetes patients and matched healthy donors were compared on the TCRB repertoires of their sorted circulating CD4+ T cell subsets. Regulatory and stem cell-like memory subsets were obtained from only 8 patients and roughly 8 healthy donors, while naive and central memory subsets were obtained from all 28 donors. What the authors observed across the whole study: HLA sub-analyses involved small numbers of individuals, so any influence of HLA type on TCRB rearrangement remained unresolved. Fewer insertions and more nucleotide deletions at VDJ recombination sites were observed in patients with type 1 diabetes, implying thymic rearrangement abnormalities. Shorter templates might have been favored by PCR, but patient and control samples were amplified and corrected together, so both groups would have been affected equally by any skew. Type 1 diabetes patients showed a moderate but significant shortening of TCRB CDR3 length in all four CD4+ subsets. Because cDNA was sequenced instead of genomic DNA, activated cells with high expression could be over-represented, although the groups did not differ in activation or CD3 levels. Naive, central memory and regulatory TCRB repertoires appeared to be more similar among patients than among healthy donors.

A single peripheral blood draw of about 120 mL on average was collected from each donor into heparinised tubes. A BD FACSAria II and a panel including CD45RO, CCR7, CD25, CD127, CD95 and CD27 were used to sort naive, central memory, regulatory and stem cell-like memory CD4+ T cells. Purity was above 98% for every sorted population. PBMCs were separated immediately by Lymphoprep density gradient centrifugation and were stained directly, without being cultured. So that batch effects would be minimized, each experiment stained and sorted samples in pairs, pairing one healthy donor with one patient. This clone was observed a few times. Its antigen remains unidentified. No base qualities exist here, and no much larger clone lies one base off it. The entire isolated RNA was reverse transcribed using the High Capacity cDNA Reverse Transcription Kit, and thus expressed TCRB transcripts were sequenced. Deep immunoSEQ sequencing was applied to naive, central memory and regulatory T cell samples, giving an average of around 4 million total reads per sample. After sorted cells were lysed in RLT buffer, RNA was extracted with DNase-treated RNeasy Micro or Mini kits, with the choice depending on cell number. To prevent cross-contamination, each cell subset was processed individually, whereas patient and healthy donor samples were processed jointly. TCRB sequences were amplified from cDNA with the immunoSEQ multiplex PCR, producing 87-bp fragments spanning the CDR3 region. Amplicons were sequenced on the Illumina HiSeq platform. In the source study's methods: PCR bias was corrected computationally using synthetic template baselines, and reads within Hamming distance 2 were collapsed, with unmergeable singletons discarded. Reads were aligned to IMGT to assign V, D and J genes, CDR3 length, and insertions or deletions at six rearrangement sites. Within each subset, clonotype counts were normalized to sorted cell number, after which true diversity and Gini coefficients were computed with the tcR R package. The overlap coefficient, calculated on TCRB nucleotide sequences, was used to measure repertoire sharing. The source is immuneACCESS, and TCRdb retained only in-frame sequences with V and J called. Part of the clones is not carried over; for the studies checked, unresolved V genes explain less than half of this, and the remainder is unexplained. V, J and clone size were drawn from that table, and D and trimming were deduced from the DNA. This sample is represented by more than 150,000 clones; around 13% of them were singletons. Clones ranked in the top ten supply 0.55% to 0.8% of the sample.

The CDR1 and CDR2 encoded by the germline V gene (reference sequence) are LNHNV and YYDKDF. Trimmed from V: 6 bases; trimmed from J: 8 bases; junction bases lacking a gene match: 14. From the cysteine through the phenylalanine, the CDR3 covers 16 amino acids. The read is trimmed to its CDR3 DNA, 48 bases read in frame from base 1. The sequence was collected from a young woman in good health. Recombination joined TRBV15 with TRBJ2-1, with 9 junctional bases fitting TRBD2. Material: central memory CD4+ T cells from blood. The CDR3: CATRRTNSGSRHEQFF. Here is the DNA: TGTGCCACCAGGAGAACGAATAGCGGGAGCCGCCATGAGCAGTTCTTC.